This T cell receptor beta chain was recorded in a study of CD8+ T cells in alopecia areata. Across the study: Treatment of the treated patients consisted of oral tofacitinib, 5 to 10 mg twice daily. Scalp area affected, as a percentage, set the severity score of treated patients.

Treatment here: oral pan-JAK inhibitor, 5-10 mg twice daily. Lesional scalp tissue (obtained by punch biopsy) and peripheral blood were collected from alopecia areata patients. cDNA serving as the sequencing template came from extracted, reverse transcribed RNA. Data came from immunoSEQ multiplex PCR; TCRdb stores just in-frame clones and leaves some out. The profile covers 200,000 or so clones, with roughly two fifths appearing a single time and 0.48% taken by the ten largest. Looked up from germline, CDR1 is SGHVS and CDR2 is FQNEAQ. The length of the CDR3 is 15 residues. After removal of 5 bases from V and 6 bases from J, the junction contained 12 bases not matched to a gene.

The chain links TRBV7-8 to TRBJ2-7; TRBD1 agrees at 8 bases. The specimen was CD4+ T cells sorted from blood, collected between weeks 30 and 35, from a patient treated with tofacitinib. This receptor was identified in a human donor with alopecia areata. The CDR3 DNA follows: TGTGCCAGCAGCGCGTTACAGGGGGAAATAGGCGAGCAGTACTTC. Protein: CASSALQGEIGEQYF.